This T cell receptor (beta chain) was recorded in a study of blood T cell repertoires in COVID-19. About the study: The study drew acute and convalescent COVID-19 samples from the United States, Italy and Spain. PBMCs, B-cell-depleted T cells, or T cells were the source of the cDNA or gDNA that made up the material.

Authors' analysis steps: Reference gene primer amplification gave estimated nucleated cell counts. Some clones are missing from TCRdb's copy, which holds only in-frame ones; the method was immunoSEQ multiplex PCR. Clonal size and the V and J genes are those of that table, whereas D and trimming came from the DNA. In the table there are about 160,000 clones, approximately 90% of which are singletons. Sequences were obtained from peripheral blood. The clonotype was recovered from a woman aged 55-75 years with active or convalescent COVID-19.

The CDR3 is CASSLDPATNEKLFF. The CDR3 DNA is TGTGCCAGCAGCTTAGATCCCGCAACTAATGAAAAACTGTTTTTT. The rearrangement uses TRBV7-9 and TRBJ1-4; D uncertain. The length of the CDR3 is 15 residues. The V and J ends lost 1 base and 0 bases respectively, with 6 bases between them. Germline CDR1 SEHNR, CDR2 FQNEAQ (reference sequence).